This T cell receptor beta chain came from a study of T-cell reconstitution after alpha-beta-depleted transplantation in children. Regarding the study as a whole: Expanded clones from the graft, numbering several hundred, reportedly supplied alpha-beta T cells about two months after transplant. Counts and diversity of T cells one year after transplant came mostly from newly produced T cells.

Concerning this clonotype: Its target is not known.

Preparation of the TCRbeta library used unique molecular identifiers. TCRdb re-called the PCR reads through MiXCR, storing one row per CDR3 protein. The data contain 670,000 or so distinct CDR3 sequences, 10% to 15% of them seen just once; the ten biggest clones take up around 0.79%. The CDR3 is made up of 17 amino acids. Germline V gene sequence: CDR1 SEHNR, CDR2 FQNEAQ (reference sequence). J was trimmed by 8 bases and V by 5 bases; bases with no gene match: 17. The chain joins TRBV7-9 to TRBJ1-2, with 10 bases matching TRBD1. The receptor's source is a girl aged 2 to 10 with congenital amegakaryocytic thrombocytopenia, due to receive a stem cell transplant. The sequences come from PBMCs, collected before TCRalphabeta/CD19-depleted stem cell transplant. The CDR3 DNA reads TGTGCCAGCAGCCTCCGGGACAGGGGCCTCGACGCCCGCGGCTACACCTTC. Its protein product is CASSLRDRGLDARGYTF.